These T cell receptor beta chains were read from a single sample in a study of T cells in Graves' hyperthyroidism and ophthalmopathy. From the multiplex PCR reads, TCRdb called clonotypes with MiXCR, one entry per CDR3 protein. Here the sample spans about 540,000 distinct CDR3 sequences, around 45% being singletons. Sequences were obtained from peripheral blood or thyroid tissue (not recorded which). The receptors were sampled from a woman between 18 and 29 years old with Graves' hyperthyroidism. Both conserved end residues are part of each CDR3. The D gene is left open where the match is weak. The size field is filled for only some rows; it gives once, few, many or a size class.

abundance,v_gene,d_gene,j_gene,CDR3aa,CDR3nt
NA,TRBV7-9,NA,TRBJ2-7,CASREGDEQYF,TGTGCCAGCAGGGAGGGGGACGAGCAGTACTTC
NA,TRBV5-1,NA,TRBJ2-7,CASSAVNAVGASGELYF,TGCGCCAGCAGCGCCGTAAACGCTGTGGGGGCGTCCGGGGAGCTGTACTTC
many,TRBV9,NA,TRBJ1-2,CASSGQPNYGYTF,TGTGCCAGCAGCGGACAGCCTAACTATGGCTACACCTTC
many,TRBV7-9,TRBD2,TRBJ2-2,CASSGTSGRSRGTGELFF,TGTGCCAGCAGCGGGACTAGCGGGAGGAGTCGGGGCACCGGGGAGCTGTTTTTT
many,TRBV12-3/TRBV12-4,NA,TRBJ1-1,CASRRWGSNTEAFF,TGTGCCAGCAGACGTTGGGGGAGCAACACTGAAGCTTTCTTT
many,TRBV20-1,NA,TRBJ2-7,CSALSGLPPYEQYF,TGCAGTGCACTTAGCGGCCTTCCTCCCTACGAGCAGTACTTC
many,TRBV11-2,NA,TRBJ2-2,CASSSIGLSNTGELFF,TGTGCCAGCAGCTCCATCGGACTATCGAACACCGGGGAGCTGTTTTTT
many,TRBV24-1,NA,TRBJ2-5,CATSDPSREGETQYF,TGTGCCACCAGTGATCCCTCCAGGGAAGGAGAGACCCAGTACTTC
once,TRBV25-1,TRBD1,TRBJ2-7,CASSARGQGQGPSGGEQYF,TGTGCCAGCAGTGCTAGAGGACAGGGACAGGGGCCCTCCGGGGGTGAGCAGTACTTC
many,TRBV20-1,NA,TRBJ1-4,CSARDREQAEKLFF,TGCAGTGCTAGAGACCGAGAGCAGGCGGAAAAACTGTTTTTT
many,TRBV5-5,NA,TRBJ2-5,CASSFTGPEYF,TGTGCCAGCAGCTTTACAGGGCCGGAGTACTTC
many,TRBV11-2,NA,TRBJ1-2,CASSPLEGYGYTF,TGTGCCAGCAGCCCACTGGAGGGGTATGGCTACACCTTC
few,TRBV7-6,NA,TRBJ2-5,CASSPVGSSVETQYF,TGTGCCAGCAGCCCCGTAGGTAGCAGTGTAGAGACCCAGTACTTC
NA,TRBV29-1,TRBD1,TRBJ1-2,CSSFGLTGEGYTF,TGCAGCAGTTTTGGACTCACAGGGGAAGGCTACACCTTC
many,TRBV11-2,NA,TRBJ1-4,CASSPWEGANEKLFF,TGTGCCAGCAGCCCATGGGAGGGTGCTAATGAAAAACTGTTTTTT
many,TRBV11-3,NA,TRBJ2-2,CAIRRTNTGELFF,TGTGCGATCAGACGTACGAACACCGGGGAGCTGTTTTTT
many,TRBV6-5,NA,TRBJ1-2,CASRALREKGGYTF,TGTGCCAGCAGGGCCCTCCGGGAAAAGGGTGGCTACACCTTC
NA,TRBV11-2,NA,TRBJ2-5,CASSLVSGQPETQYF,TGTGCCAGCAGCTTAGTTTCTGGACAACCAGAGACCCAGTACTTC
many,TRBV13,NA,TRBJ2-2,CASSRRGTGELFF,TGTGCCAGCAGCAGGCGAGGCACCGGGGAGCTGTTTTTT
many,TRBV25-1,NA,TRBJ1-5,CASSEVRGCNQPQHF,TGTGCCAGCAGTGAGGTCCGGGGGTGCAATCAGCCCCAGCATTTT
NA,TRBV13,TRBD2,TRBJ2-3,CASSFLRREETDTQYF,TGTGCCAGCAGCTTTCTCCGGCGGGAGGAGACAGATACGCAGTATTTT
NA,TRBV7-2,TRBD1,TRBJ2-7,CASSLARDRGQPQQYF,TGTGCCAGCAGCTTAGCAAGGGACAGGGGACAGCCCCAGCAGTACTTC
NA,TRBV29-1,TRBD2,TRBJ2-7,CSFASGRYEQYF,TGCAGTTTTGCTAGCGGGAGATACGAGCAGTACTTC
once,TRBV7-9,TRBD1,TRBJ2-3,CASSSTGGADTQYF,TGTGCCAGCAGCTCCACAGGGGGCGCAGATACGCAGTATTTT
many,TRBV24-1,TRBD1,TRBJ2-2,CATSDSPGQGALGTGELFF,TGTGCCACCAGTGATTCGCCGGGACAGGGGGCTTTAGGGACCGGGGAGCTGTTTTTT
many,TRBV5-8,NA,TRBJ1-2,CASSPDEGLGYTF,TGTGCCAGCAGCCCTGACGAGGGCCTTGGCTACACCTTC
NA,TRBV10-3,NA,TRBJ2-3,CAISGGPSTDTQYF,TGTGCCATCAGTGGTGGGCCTAGCACAGATACGCAGTATTTT
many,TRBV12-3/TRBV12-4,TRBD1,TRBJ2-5,CASSTETGGEETQYF,TGTGCCAGCAGTACAGAGACAGGGGGGGAAGAGACCCAGTACTTC
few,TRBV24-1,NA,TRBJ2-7,CATSDLPLTFRRYEQYF,TGTGCCACCAGTGATCTGCCCCTTACCTTCCGCCGGTACGAGCAGTACTTC
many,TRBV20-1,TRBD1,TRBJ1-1,CSAAGQGLTEAFF,TGCAGTGCTGCAGGACAGGGGTTAACTGAAGCTTTCTTT
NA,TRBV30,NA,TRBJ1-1,CAWSVGGTNTEAFF,TGTGCCTGGAGTGTCGGGGGTACGAACACTGAAGCTTTCTTT
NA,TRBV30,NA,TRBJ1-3,CAWSPQRGGRLGNTIYF,TGTGCCTGGAGCCCCCAGCGGGGGGGGCGGCTTGGAAACACCATATATTTT
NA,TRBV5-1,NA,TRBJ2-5,CASSRGGTQYF,TGCGCCAGCAGCAGGGGTGGGACCCAGTACTTC
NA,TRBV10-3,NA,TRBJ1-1,CAISSQGSYTEAFF,TGTGCCATCAGTTCTCAGGGTAGTTACACTGAAGCTTTCTTT
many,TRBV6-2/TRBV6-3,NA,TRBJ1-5,CASSYQGPQHF,TGTGCCAGCAGCTACCAGGGGCCCCAGCATTTT
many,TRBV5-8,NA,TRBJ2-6,CASSLPRFSGANVLTF,TGTGCCAGCAGCTTGCCCAGGTTCTCTGGGGCCAACGTCCTGACTTTC
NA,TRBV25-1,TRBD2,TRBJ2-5,CASRQTSGLAETQYF,TGTGCCAGCAGACAAACCTCGGGACTAGCGGAGACCCAGTACTTC
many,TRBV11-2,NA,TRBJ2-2,CASSPTGPYTGELFF,TGTGCCAGCAGCCCGACAGGTCCCTACACCGGGGAGCTGTTTTTT
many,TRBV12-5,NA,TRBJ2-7,CASGSPLEDEQYF,TGTGCTAGTGGTTCACCTCTAGAGGACGAGCAGTACTTC
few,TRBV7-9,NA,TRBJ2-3,CASSRGAGSTDTQYF,TGTGCCAGCAGCAGGGGGGCAGGTTCCACAGATACGCAGTATTTT
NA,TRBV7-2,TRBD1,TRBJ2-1,CASWDRVNNEQFF,TGTGCGAGCTGGGACAGGGTTAACAATGAGCAGTTCTTC
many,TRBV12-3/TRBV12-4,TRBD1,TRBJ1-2,CASRPGQGNGYTF,TGTGCCAGCAGGCCGGGACAGGGGAATGGCTACACCTTC